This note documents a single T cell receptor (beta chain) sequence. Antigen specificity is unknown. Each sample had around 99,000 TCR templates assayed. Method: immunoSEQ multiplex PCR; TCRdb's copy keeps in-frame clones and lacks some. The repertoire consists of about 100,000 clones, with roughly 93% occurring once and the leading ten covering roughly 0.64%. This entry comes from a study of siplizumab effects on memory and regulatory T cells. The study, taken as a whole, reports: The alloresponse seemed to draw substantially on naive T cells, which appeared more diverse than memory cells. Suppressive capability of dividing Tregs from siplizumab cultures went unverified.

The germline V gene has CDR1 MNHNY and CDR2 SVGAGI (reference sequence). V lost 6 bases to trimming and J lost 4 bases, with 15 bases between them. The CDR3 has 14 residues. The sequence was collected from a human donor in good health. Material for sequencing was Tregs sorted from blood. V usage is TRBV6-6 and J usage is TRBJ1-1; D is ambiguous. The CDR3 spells CASSPRRVSTEAFF. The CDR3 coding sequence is TGTGCCAGCAGCCCGCGTCGAGTCAGCACTGAAGCTTTCTTT.